What follows are 26 T cell receptor beta chains derived from one specimen sequenced in a study of T cell responses to AZD1222 COVID-19 vaccine (dated by TCRdb to the early 2020s). Libraries were prepared through the immunoSEQ multiplex PCR assay. Here the immuneACCESS table is served through TCRdb, limited to in-frame sequences with V and J called. Missing clones are a known gap in these copies; in checked studies unresolved V genes cover under half, and the rest lacks a known reason. In this sample the table shows 85,000 to 130,000 clones, about 93% of which occur a single time. The ten largest clones represent 5% of the sample. The sample's time point, from its label and the paper: baseline before first vaccination. Sequencing used peripheral blood, obtained on day 0 of AZD1222 vaccination. Receptors were obtained from an adult in good health.

The chain joins TRBV29-1 to TRBJ2-1; D remains ambiguous. V lost 3 bases to trimming and J lost 6 bases, with 3 bases between them. In germline, CDR1 is SQVTM, CDR2 ANQGSEA. CDR3 size: 10 residues. CDR3 DNA: TGCAGCGTTGAGGGCAATGAGCAGTTCTTC. Translating it yields CSVEGNEQFF.

The chain is built from TRBV7-2 and TRBJ2-3; no firm D call. Trimming cost V 2 bases and J 6 bases, with 9 bases left between them. Germline V gene data show CDR1 as SGHTA and CDR2 as FQGNSA. The CDR3 runs 13 residues. CDR3 coding DNA: TGTGCCAGCAGCTTATCGGGTGGGGATACGCAGTATTTT. This gives the protein CASSLSGGDTQYF.

V and J are TRBV5-4 and TRBJ1-1; D is unresolved. Looked up from germline, CDR1 is SGHNT and CDR2 is YYREEE (reference sequence). The length of the CDR3 is 14 residues. Between the trimmed V and J ends, which lost 6 bases and 1 base, there was a span of 13 bases. The CDR3 sequence is CASTPEPKNTEAFF. CDR3 nucleotide sequence: TGTGCCAGCACTCCGGAGCCAAAGAACACTGAAGCTTTCTTT.

The table lists this clone with a count of one. This sequence joins TRBV6-6 and TRBJ2-1; TRBD2 aligns across 7 bases. CDR1 is MNHNY and CDR2 is SVGAGI in the germline V gene (reference sequence). The CDR3 runs to 16 residues. V was pared by 5 bases and J by 3 bases, with 10 bases of the junction left unmatched. The CDR3 protein is CASSSLLAGVYNEQFF. The CDR3 coding sequence is TGTGCCAGCAGTAGCCTTTTGGCGGGGGTCTACAATGAGCAGTTCTTC.

DNA for the CDR3: TGTGCCAGCAGCTTGGCCGGGACTCAAGAGACCCAGTACTTC. Translating gives CASSLAGTQETQYF. The chain carries TRBV7-2 and TRBJ2-5; possible D gene TRBD2, 6 bases. Trimming cost V 3 bases and J 2 bases, with 10 bases left between them. CDR3 length equals 14 residues. Per germline, CDR1 SGHTA and CDR2 FQGNSA.

The chain has TRBV2 and TRBJ1-4; 7 bases are shared with TRBD1. Germline CDR1 and CDR2: SNHLY and FYNNEI. There are 15 residues in the CDR3. J gave up 4 bases and V 6 bases, and 8 bases lay outside the gene matches. CDR3 amino acids: CASRRRDSFNEKLFF. The DNA of the CDR3 is TGTGCCAGCAGGAGACGGGACAGCTTTAATGAAAAACTGTTTTTT.

This chain links TRBV6-5 with TRBJ2-2; the match to TRBD1 covers 8 bases. Germline values: CDR1 MNHEY, CDR2 SVGAGI. The CDR3 runs 14 residues. J was trimmed by 2 bases and V by 6 bases; bases with no gene match: 2. The CDR3 is CASRTGANTGELFF. The CDR3 DNA follows: TGTGCCAGCAGGACAGGGGCTAACACCGGGGAGCTGTTTTTT.

The DNA for the CDR3 is TGTGCCAGCAGTTACGAGGCAGGGAAAGAGACCCAGTACTTC. Translating gives CASSYEAGKETQYF. The chain carries TRBV6-2 or TRBV6-3 and TRBJ2-5, with D perhaps matching TRBD1 (5 bases). There are 14 residues in the CDR3. The V and J ends lost 2 bases and 3 bases respectively, with 10 bases between them. Germline V lookup: CDR1 MNHEY, CDR2 SVGEGT.

The chain recombines TRBV10-1 with TRBJ2-7; TRBD2 agrees at 13 bases. This CDR3 has 16 amino acids. J gave up 5 bases and V 7 bases, and 11 bases lay outside the gene matches. Germline CDR1 WNHNN, CDR2 SYGVQD (reference sequence). The CDR3 is CASIRTSGSGINEQYF. CDR3 sequence (DNA): TGCGCCAGCATCAGGACTAGCGGGAGTGGGATCAACGAGCAGTACTTC.

The chain carries TRBV6-6 and TRBJ2-7; 11 bases match TRBD2. Trimming cost V 5 bases and J 0 bases; bases outside gene matches: 24. Per germline, CDR1 MNHNY and CDR2 SVGAGI (reference sequence). The CDR3 runs 22 residues. The CDR3 sequence is CASSLRLAGRSNYRRSSYEQYF. CDR3 in DNA: TGTGCCAGCAGTCTCAGACTAGCGGGAAGATCCAACTATCGTAGGAGCTCCTACGAGCAGTACTTC.

This clone was found a few times. The chain recombines TRBV7-9 with TRBJ2-7, with D possibly being TRBD1 (5 bases). The CDR3 sequence is 12 residues long. The V end was cut by 4 bases, the J end by 3 bases, with 7 bases between. Germline CDR1 is SEHNR and CDR2 is FQNEAQ (reference sequence). DNA for the CDR3: TGTGCCAGCAGCTGGCAGGGCTACGAGCAGTACTTC. Translated, it gives CASSWQGYEQYF.

The J gene is TRBJ2-5, the V gene TRBV2, with TRBD1 as a possible D gene (5 bases). V was clipped by 5 bases and J by 1 base, with 8 bases between them. Looked up from germline, CDR1 is SNHLY and CDR2 is FYNNEI. CDR3 length equals 13 residues. The CDR3 protein is CASSQGIQETQYF. CDR3 sequence (DNA): TGTGCCAGCAGTCAGGGCATCCAAGAGACCCAGTACTTC. Full variable domain (missing parts from reference TRBV2 and TRBJ2-5): EPEVTQTPSHQVTQMGQEVILRCVPISNHLYFYWYRQILGQKVEFLVSFYNNEISEKSEIFDDQFSVERPDGSNFTLKIRSTKLEDSAMYFCASSQGIQETQYFGPGTRLLVL.

For the CDR3, the DNA is TGTGCCAGCAGCCTACCACAGGTTTCGGGTGAAGCTTTCTTT. As protein: CASSLPQVSGEAFF. This chain links TRBV6-2 or TRBV6-3 with TRBJ1-1, with a tentative D call TRBD1 (5 bases). The CDR3 sequence is 14 residues long. Trimming left V 6 bases short and J 7 bases short, with 18 bases between. The germline gives CDR1 MNHEY, CDR2 SVGEGT.

This clone was picked up one time. The chain is built from TRBV27 and TRBJ2-3; D perhaps matches TRBD1 (8 bases). V lost 5 bases and J 6 bases, leaving 15 bases between the germline ends. Germline values: CDR1 MNHEY, CDR2 SMNVEV (reference sequence). The length of the CDR3 is 14 residues. This CDR3 reads CASSEQGGFDTQYF. In DNA form, the CDR3 reads TGTGCCAGCAGTGAACAGGGGGGGTTCGATACGCAGTATTTT.

The chain links TRBV19 to TRBJ2-3; D not resolved. Germline-derived CDR1 and CDR2 are LNHDA and SQIVND (reference sequence). Trimming took off 3 bases at V and 0 bases at J, with 7 bases between the two ends. The CDR3 contains 14 residues. The CDR3 nucleotides are TGTGCCAGTAGTATTTACCACAGCACAGATACGCAGTATTTT. This codes for CASSIYHSTDTQYF.

This clone was recorded only once. V is TRBV2 and J is TRBJ1-5; TRBD1 is a possible D gene (6 bases). The CDR3 consists of 13 residues. The ends were cut back, 8 bases at V and 7 bases at J, with 15 bases in the middle. Germline lookup yields CDR1 SNHLY and CDR2 FYNNEI. CDR3 DNA sequence: TGTGCCAGCCACAGGGTTCGTTCGCAGCCCCAGCATTTT. It codes for CASHRVRSQPQHF.

The chain joins TRBV5-1 to TRBJ1-1; no firm D call. CDR3 size: 13 residues. Germline CDR1 SGHRS, CDR2 YFSETQ. V gave up 4 bases and J gave up 1 base, with 8 bases separating them. For the CDR3, the DNA is TGCGCCAGCAGCGCCTGGGCGAACACTGAAGCTTTCTTT. This sequence encodes CASSAWANTEAFF.

The chain combines TRBV6-5 with TRBJ2-6; D ambiguous. Germline assignment: CDR1 MNHEY and CDR2 SVGAGI. Trimming took off 5 bases at V and 2 bases at J, with 4 bases between the two ends. The CDR3 runs 13 residues. The CDR3 nucleotides read TGTGCCAGCAGTAGAACTGGGGCCAACGTCCTGACTTTC. Protein product: CASSRTGANVLTF.

The chain recombines TRBV28 with TRBJ1-3, with 7 bases fitting TRBD1. The length of the CDR3 is 15 residues. Germline V gives CDR1 MDHEN, CDR2 SYDVKM. V gave up 6 bases and J gave up 2 bases; unmatched junction bases: 7. The CDR3 sequence: CASSTMGTAGNTIYF. The CDR3 nucleotides read TGTGCCAGCAGCACAATGGGGACAGCTGGAAACACCATATATTTT.

The chain links TRBV11-3 to TRBJ2-1, with 10 bases lining up with TRBD2. The CDR3 covers 16 residues. Germline V gives CDR1 SGHNT, CDR2 YENEEA. V dropped 1 base and J dropped 9; count of bases not matched to a gene: 9. The CDR3 nucleotides are TGTGCCAGCAGCTTAGGAACAGCGGGAGGGCCTGGTGAGCAGTTCTTC. Translated, it gives CASSLGTAGGPGEQFF.

The chain employs TRBV24-1 and TRBJ2-2; the D gene is possibly TRBD1 (6 bases). Germline V gene sequence: CDR1 KGHDR, CDR2 SFDVKD. CDR3 length: 16 residues. Trimming stripped 3 bases from V and 1 base from J, with 11 bases between. CDR3 nucleotide sequence: TGTGCCACCAGTGATCCCAGGGGCGGGAACACCGGGGAGCTGTTTTTT. It yields the protein CATSDPRGGNTGELFF.

The rearrangement uses TRBV6-6 and TRBJ1-2; 12 positions match TRBD1. Germline V gene lookup returns CDR1 MNHNY and CDR2 SVGAGI (reference sequence). With V trimmed by 2 bases and J by 6 bases, 7 bases remained unmatched. The CDR3 totals 16 residues. CDR3 in amino acids: CASSYGTGGVKNGYTF. In DNA form, the CDR3 reads TGTGCCAGCAGTTACGGGACAGGGGGCGTTAAAAATGGCTACACCTTC.

The chain couples TRBV18 to TRBJ2-3; the D gene is possibly TRBD2 (5 bases). Germline loops: CDR1 KGHSH, CDR2 LQKENI. The CDR3 is made up of 14 amino acids. Trimming shortened V by 3 bases and J by 2 bases, and 9 bases separated the two germline ends. The CDR3 sequence: CASSPRLSTDTQYF. The DNA for the CDR3 is TGTGCCAGCTCACCTAGACTATCCACAGATACGCAGTATTTT.

This clone showed up just once. The chain is built from TRBV30 and TRBJ1-5; no clear D gene. Germline CDR1 reads GTSNPN; CDR2 reads SVGIG (reference sequence). CDR3 size: 13 residues. Trimming took 2 bases from V and 5 from J, leaving 10 bases between them. The CDR3 reads CAWSWGDDQPQHF. For the CDR3, the DNA is TGTGCCTGGAGTTGGGGTGACGATCAGCCCCAGCATTTT.

This clone showed up many times. The chain carries TRBV4-2 and TRBJ2-7, with 8 bases that match TRBD2. The CDR3 sequence is 16 residues long. Trimming removed 0 bases from V and 4 bases from J; junction bases left unmatched: 8. Germline V gene lookup returns CDR1 LGHNA and CDR2 YNFKEQ. This CDR3 is CASSQDESAGAYEQYF. The CDR3 region has the DNA TGTGCCAGCAGCCAAGACGAATCAGCGGGAGCGTACGAGCAGTACTTC.

There are a few counts of this clone. The chain employs TRBV12-5 and TRBJ2-1; unclear D gene. The CDR3 has 12 residues. The V and J ends lost 3 bases and 9 bases respectively, with 9 bases between them. Germline V gives CDR1 LGHNT, CDR2 FRNRAP. CDR3 sequence (DNA): TGTGCTAGTGGTTTAGGGTTGGGTGAGCAGTTCTTC. Its translation: CASGLGLGEQFF.